These 15 T cell receptor beta chains were sequenced from one sample in a study of preoperative IRX-2 immunotherapy in early breast cancer. As to treatment: preoperative locoregional IRX-2 cytokine immunotherapy. The data were produced by immunoSEQ multiplex PCR, yet TCRdb's version contains in-frame clones alone and is incomplete. The sample has under 25,000 clones, 85% to 95% seen once. Sequencing used tumor tissue, obtained after IRX-2 immunotherapy. The source of these receptors is a human donor with breast cancer.

V gene TRBV5-4 combines with J gene TRBJ2-1; unclear D gene. CDR3 length: 12 residues. Germline CDR1 is SGHNT and CDR2 is YYREEE (reference sequence). Trimming shortened V by 0 bases and J by 12 bases, and 10 bases separated the two germline ends. The CDR3 DNA follows: TGTGCCAGCAGCTTGGAACTGAATAGGCAGTTCTTC. This translates into CASSLELNRQFF.

The rearrangement uses TRBV27 and TRBJ1-2; no definite D call. Trimming shortened V by 2 bases and J by 2 bases, and 6 bases separated the two germline ends. This CDR3 has 13 amino acids. Germline loops: CDR1 MNHEY, CDR2 SMNVEV (reference sequence). CDR3 amino acids: CASSLRGNYGYTF. In DNA, the CDR3 is TGTGCCAGCAGTTTACGAGGGAACTATGGCTACACCTTC.

The rearrangement uses TRBV4-3 and TRBJ2-7; 7 bases agree with TRBD1. The junction had 9 bases not matched to a gene; V was cut back by 4 bases and J by 3 bases. The CDR3 is 15 residues long. The germline V gene has CDR1 LGHNA and CDR2 YSLEER. The CDR3 DNA reads as TGCGCCAGCAGCCCCGCATGGGACAGACTCTACGAGCAGTACTTC. It codes for CASSPAWDRLYEQYF.

This rearrangement joins TRBV7-9 to TRBJ2-2, with no clear D. Germline V lookup: CDR1 SEHNR, CDR2 FQNEAQ (reference sequence). CDR3 size: 12 residues. Trimming stripped 3 bases from V and 6 bases from J, with 5 bases between. CDR3 sequence: CASSFGSGELFF. The CDR3 nucleotides read TGTGCCAGCAGCTTTGGGTCCGGGGAGCTGTTTTTT.

This chain uses TRBV15 with TRBJ2-7, with 14 bases fitting TRBD2. Germline V gene lookup returns CDR1 LNHNV and CDR2 YYDKDF (reference sequence). The CDR3 is 20 residues long. Germline trimming cut 3 bases from V and 0 bases from J; bases unmatched to any gene: 13. The CDR3: CATSRGRGLAGDRRSYEQYF. The CDR3 DNA follows: TGTGCCACCAGCAGGGGGCGGGGACTAGCGGGAGACCGACGCTCCTACGAGCAGTACTTC.

The chain carries TRBV5-1 and TRBJ1-1; 10 bases agree with TRBD1. The CDR3 has 16 residues. The germline gives CDR1 SGHRS, CDR2 YFSETQ. The J segment lost 6 bases and the V segment lost 0 bases, leaving 8 bases of the junction unmatched. The CDR3 reads CASSLGGNDRGPEAFF. Here the CDR3 DNA reads TGCGCCAGCAGCTTGGGGGGGAATGACAGGGGGCCTGAAGCTTTCTTT.

This clone was seen a single time. V is TRBV19 and J is TRBJ2-5; 9 nucleotides agree with TRBD1. Germline V gene sequence: CDR1 LNHDA, CDR2 SQIVND (reference sequence). The CDR3 loop spans 15 amino acids. V trimming: 5 bases; J trimming: 4 bases; junction bases outside the gene matches: 8. The CDR3, as DNA: TGTGCCAGTAGTTCACACAGGGGGCAGGTAGAGACCCAGTACTTC. This translates into CASSSHRGQVETQYF.

This chain connects TRBV2 to TRBJ2-1; 10 nucleotides line up with TRBD1. The V gene end was trimmed by 4 bases and the J gene end by 4 bases; junction bases not matched to a gene: 7. The CDR3 extends over 16 amino acids. Germline V gene sequence: CDR1 SNHLY, CDR2 FYNNEI. For the CDR3, the DNA is TGTGCCAGCAGTGCCCCGGGACAGGGGCGATACAATGAGCAGTTCTTC. This gives the protein CASSAPGQGRYNEQFF.

The chain carries TRBV30 and TRBJ2-1; 7 bases map to TRBD2. This CDR3 is built from 15 residues. V lost 3 bases to trimming and J lost 0 bases; unmatched junction nucleotides: 5. Germline V gene data show CDR1 as GTSNPN and CDR2 as SVGIG (reference sequence). CDR3 residues: CAWRERGSSYNEQFF. CDR3 coding DNA: TGTGCCTGGAGGGAGCGGGGTAGCTCCTACAATGAGCAGTTCTTC.

The chain carries TRBV20-1 and TRBJ2-7, with D perhaps assigned TRBD1 or TRBD2 (5 bases each). The germline V gene encodes CDR1 DFQATT and CDR2 SNEGSKA (reference sequence). Trimming cost V 8 bases and J 7 bases, with 12 bases left between them. The CDR3 sequence is 10 residues long. Here the CDR3 reads CSWDLLEQYF. The DNA for the CDR3 is TGCAGTTGGGACCTTTTGGAGCAGTACTTC.

V and J are TRBV7-3 and TRBJ2-5; 11 nucleotides line up with TRBD2. CDR3 length: 14 amino acids. With 3 bases clipped from V and 5 bases from J, the junction kept 2 bases outside the gene matches. Germline lookup yields CDR1 SGHTA and CDR2 FQGTGA. CDR3 coding DNA: TGTGCCAGCAGCTTTTCTAGCGGGGGGGAGACCCAGTACTTC. It yields the protein CASSFSSGGETQYF.

In this sample, this clone turned up a few times. V and J are TRBV6-6 and TRBJ1-2; 7 nucleotides align to TRBD1. Germline CDR1 and CDR2: MNHNY and SVGAGI (reference sequence). V lost 6 bases, J lost 2 bases, and 12 bases stayed unmatched. The CDR3 spans 16 residues. The CDR3 sequence: CASRPDRHDSNYGYTF. CDR3 coding DNA: TGTGCCAGCAGGCCGGACAGGCACGACTCAAACTATGGCTACACCTTC.

The chain employs TRBV27 and TRBJ2-3; 8 bases match TRBD1. The CDR3 runs to 15 residues. J lost 1 base, V lost 5 bases, and 5 bases had no gene match. CDR1 and CDR2 from the germline V gene are MNHEY and SMNVEV (reference sequence). Written as DNA, the CDR3 is TGTGCCAGCAGTCGACCGGGACAGGGCACAGATACGCAGTATTTT. Protein product: CASSRPGQGTDTQYF.

The rearrangement links TRBV28 to TRBJ1-2, with D possibly TRBD1 on 6 matching bases. The CDR3 loop spans 15 amino acids. Between the trimmed V and J ends, which lost 6 bases and 3 bases, there was a span of 17 bases. CDR1 and CDR2 (germline): MDHEN, SYDVKM. The CDR3 nucleotides read TGTGCCAGCAGGCCCGAAACGGGGACATACTATGGCTACACCTTC. It translates to CASRPETGTYYGYTF.

This clone was counted a single time. V gene TRBV5-5 combines with J gene TRBJ2-3; 10 bases line up with TRBD2. Germline V gene data show CDR1 as SGHKS and CDR2 as YYEKEE (reference sequence). V was pared by 4 bases and J by 3 bases, with 11 bases of the junction left unmatched. The CDR3 loop spans 17 amino acids. CDR3 nucleotides: TGTGCCAGCAGCCCACCCCTATCAGCGGGGGGGACAGATACGCAGTATTTT. It encodes CASSPPLSAGGTDTQYF.